The 25 T cell receptor beta chains below were found in one sample sequenced in a study of blood T cell repertoires in COVID-19. The method was immunoSEQ multiplex PCR; TCRdb's version includes in-frame clones alone and lacks a portion of them. This sample carries almost 200,000 clones, about 82% of them seen once, and the ten largest clones take 0.9% to 0.95%. Sequenced input: peripheral blood. The receptors shown here come from a man between 60 and 70 years old with COVID-19, enrolled during active disease.

The gene calls are TRBV2 and TRBJ2-1; D gene uncertain. This CDR3 is built from 13 residues. The V gene lost 2 bases and the J gene lost 4 bases, with 6 bases spanning the gap. Germline V gene sequence: CDR1 SNHLY, CDR2 FYNNEI. The CDR3 here is CASSERQYNEQFF. CDR3 sequence (DNA): TGTGCCAGCAGTGAACGCCAGTACAATGAGCAGTTCTTC.

The chain employs TRBV30 and TRBJ2-7; 9 bases align to TRBD2. This CDR3 has 14 amino acids. Per the germline V gene, CDR1 is GTSNPN and CDR2 is SVGIG (reference sequence). The J segment lost 4 bases and the V segment lost 0 bases, leaving 4 bases of the junction unmatched. The CDR3 region has the DNA TGTGCCTGGAGTGTCTCTAGCGGGGCTTACGAGCAGTACTTC. Protein: CAWSVSSGAYEQYF.

This clone showed up just once. This chain joins TRBV19 and TRBJ2-2, with a weak D call TRBD2 (6 bases). V lost 2 bases and J 2 bases, leaving 12 bases between the germline ends. Per germline, CDR1 LNHDA and CDR2 SQIVND (reference sequence). The CDR3 consists of 16 residues. The CDR3 is CASSISGGINTGELFF. In DNA form, the CDR3 reads TGTGCCAGTAGTATATCCGGCGGGATCAACACCGGGGAGCTGTTTTTT.

The chain combines TRBV4-3 with TRBJ1-2; D remains unclear. Germline CDR1 is LGHNA and CDR2 is YSLEER. Between the trimmed V and J ends, which lost 4 bases and 3 bases, there was a span of 15 bases. This CDR3 region has 15 residues. The CDR3 DNA follows: TGCGCCAGCAGCCGACAACGCATAACGGACTATGGCTACACCTTC. Its translation: CASSRQRITDYGYTF.

This sequence joins TRBV30 and TRBJ1-6; 7 bases are shared with TRBD1. V lost 4 bases, J lost 11 bases, and 8 bases stayed unmatched. This CDR3 is 13 amino acids long. The germline CDR1 and CDR2 sequences are GTSNPN and SVGIG (reference sequence). The CDR3 sequence is CAWTTGRSAPLHF. The CDR3 DNA reads TGTGCCTGGACGACAGGGAGGTCGGCACCCCTCCACTTT. Variable domain in full (rest from reference TRBV30 and TRBJ1-6): SQTIHQWPATLVQPVGSPLSLECTVEGTSNPNLYWYRQAAGRGLQLLFYSVGIGQISSEVPQNLSASRPQDRQFILSSKKLLLSDSGFYLCAWTTGRSAPLHFGNGTRLTVT.

The chain employs TRBV21-1 and TRBJ1-6; TRBD1 reflects the table's D call only, with no check against the DNA. TRBV21-1 constitutes a pseudogene. CDR3 length: 14 amino acids. The DNA for the CDR3 is TGTGCCAGCAGCAAAGAAGGGACAAATTCACCCCTCCACTTT. Its translation: CASSKEGTNSPLHF.

This sequence joins TRBV19 and TRBJ1-1; TRBD1 might be the D (5 bases). The length of the CDR3 is 12 residues. The V gene's germline CDR1 is LNHDA and CDR2 SQIVND (reference sequence). V lost 5 bases and J lost 7, with 11 bases in between. This CDR3 is CASSHSTDEAFF. CDR3 in DNA: TGTGCCAGTAGTCACTCGACAGATGAAGCTTTCTTT. Looking up the rest from reference TRBV19 and TRBJ1-1 gives the full variable domain: DGGITQSPKYLFRKEGQNVTLSCEQNLNHDAMYWYRQDPGQGLRLIYYSQIVNDFQKGDIAEGYSVSREKKESFPLTVTSAQKNPTAFYLCASSHSTDEAFFGQGTRLTVV.

This chain uses TRBV6-5 with TRBJ2-2, with TRBD2 as a possible D gene (5 bases). Per germline, CDR1 MNHEY and CDR2 SVGAGI. The CDR3 is made up of 12 amino acids. V gave up 5 bases and J gave up 7 bases, with 8 bases separating them. DNA for the CDR3: TGTGCCAGCAGTCGGAGGAACGGGGAGCTGTTTTTT. Encoded protein: CASSRRNGELFF.

A few counts support this clone. The chain couples TRBV5-4 to TRBJ2-2; no definite D call. Trimming cost V 4 bases and J 2 bases, with 12 bases left between them. Per the germline V gene, CDR1 is SGHNT and CDR2 is YYREEE (reference sequence). The CDR3 loop spans 15 amino acids. This chain's CDR3 is CASSRPTANTGELFF. CDR3 coding DNA: TGTGCCAGCAGCCGCCCCACAGCTAACACCGGGGAGCTGTTTTTT.

The rearrangement joins TRBV27 to TRBJ2-2, with a tentative D call TRBD1 (5 bases). The CDR3 extends over 16 amino acids. V was trimmed by 6 bases and J by 0 bases, leaving 14 bases between them. Germline V CDR1 and CDR2: MNHEY, SMNVEV (reference sequence). CDR3 in DNA: TGTGCCAGCAGAAGACAGTATTACGCGAACACCGGGGAGCTGTTTTTT. Its protein product is CASRRQYYANTGELFF.

The chain joins TRBV29-1 to TRBJ2-1, with D tentatively TRBD1 (5 bases). The CDR3 has 19 residues. V was pared by 3 bases and J by 8 bases, with 32 bases between. Germline-derived CDR1 and CDR2 are SQVTM and ANQGSEA. CDR3 coding DNA: TGCAGCGTTGAGTGGAGACAGCCTACCCCAGTCGGTGTTCGGGATGAGCAGTTCTTC. Its protein is CSVEWRQPTPVGVRDEQFF.

V gene TRBV11-2 combines with J gene TRBJ1-2; TRBD1 aligns across 7 bases. V was pared by 4 bases and J by 8 bases, with 4 bases of the junction left unmatched. The germline CDR1 and CDR2 sequences are SGHAT and FQNNGV. This CDR3 region has 12 residues. In nucleotides, the CDR3 is TGTGCCAGCAGCTCACAGGGGTCGGGCTACACCTTC. Amino acids: CASSSQGSGYTF.

The V call is TRBV7-8, the J call TRBJ1-5; 7 positions agree with TRBD1. J gave up 4 bases and V 1 base, and 7 bases lay outside the gene matches. CDR3 length: 16 amino acids. From germline, CDR1 is SGHVS and CDR2 FQNEAQ. CDR3: CASSLGQGRVNQPQHF. The CDR3 DNA reads TGTGCCAGCAGCTTAGGACAGGGCAGGGTAAATCAGCCCCAGCATTTT.

CDR3 nucleotides: TGTGCCAGCAGCTGGGGGACTTTACCCTACAATGAGCAGTTCTTC. Its protein product is CASSWGTLPYNEQFF. The chain employs TRBV28 and TRBJ2-1, with a tentative D call TRBD2 (6 bases). CDR3 length equals 15 residues. V was clipped by 6 bases and J by 2 bases, with 14 bases between them. Germline V gene lookup returns CDR1 MDHEN and CDR2 SYDVKM.

The V call is TRBV29-1, the J call TRBJ1-1; possible D gene TRBD1, 6 bases. Trimming removed 5 bases at V and 1 base at J, with 11 bases between. Germline values: CDR1 SQVTM, CDR2 ANQGSEA. This CDR3 is 13 amino acids long. In DNA, the CDR3 is TGCAGCGTTTCTAGGACAGAGAACACTGAAGCTTTCTTT. Its protein product is CSVSRTENTEAFF.

Remarks on this clone: Other DNA sequences within the sample encode an identical CDR3. This rearrangement joins TRBV18 to TRBJ2-2, with D hard to call. Germline values: CDR1 KGHSH, CDR2 LQKENI. This CDR3 has 13 residues. Trimming pared 3 bases from V and 5 bases from J, leaving 7 bases between. CDR3 amino acids: CASSPPSTGELFF. As DNA, the CDR3 is TGTGCCAGCTCACCTCCTTCTACCGGGGAGCTGTTTTTT.

The gene calls are TRBV2 and TRBJ2-5; 9 bases agree with TRBD2. Trimming at V came to 3 bases and at J to 5 bases, leaving 7 bases not matched to a gene. This CDR3 comprises 15 residues. CDR1 and CDR2 (germline): SNHLY, FYNNEI. DNA of the CDR3: TGTGCCAGCAGTGATCGTAGCGGGAGAGGTGAGACCCAGTACTTC. This encodes CASSDRSGRGETQYF.

The chain joins TRBV19 to TRBJ1-4; the match to TRBD1 covers 8 bases. After removal of 4 bases from V and 9 bases from J, the junction contained 7 bases not matched to a gene. Per germline, CDR1 LNHDA and CDR2 SQIVND (reference sequence). The CDR3 is 14 residues long. Here the CDR3 reads CASSSRDRRQKLFF. In DNA form, the CDR3 reads TGTGCCAGTAGTAGCCGGGACAGGAGGCAAAAACTGTTTTTT.

The V gene is TRBV7-8, the J gene TRBJ1-2, with TRBD1 as a possible D gene (5 bases). V gave up 5 bases and J gave up 4 bases, with 8 bases separating them. This CDR3 has 12 residues. CDR1 is SGHVS, CDR2 FQNEAQ, per germline. The CDR3 region has the DNA TGTGCCAGCAGCGACAGCCCCTATGGCTACACCTTC. Residues: CASSDSPYGYTF.

DNA for the CDR3: TGCGCCAGCACCGACAGTAACCCCAGCGAGCAGTACTTC. It yields the protein CASTDSNPSEQYF. The chain combines TRBV5-1 with TRBJ2-7, with a possible D match to TRBD1 (5 bases). Per the germline V gene, CDR1 is SGHRS and CDR2 is YFSETQ. Between the trimmed V and J ends, which lost 6 bases and 6 bases, there was a span of 16 bases. The CDR3 extends over 13 amino acids.

The chain couples TRBV27 to TRBJ2-1; 8 nucleotides line up with TRBD1. Germline CDR1 is MNHEY and CDR2 is SMNVEV (reference sequence). The CDR3 extends over 16 amino acids. The V segment lost 6 bases and the J segment 4 bases; nucleotides outside the gene matches: 11. In DNA form, the CDR3 reads TGTGCCAGCAGCCAGACAGGGGCCGGGGTTTACAATGAGCAGTTCTTC. Its protein is CASSQTGAGVYNEQFF.

The V call is TRBV14, the J call TRBJ2-5; D ambiguous. V lost 0 bases, J lost 1 base, and 9 bases lay in between. CDR3 length equals 15 residues. CDR1 is SGHDN and CDR2 is FVKESK in the germline V gene. The CDR3 loop is CASSQDKNSQETQYF. The CDR3 DNA sequence: TGTGCCAGCAGCCAAGATAAGAACAGCCAAGAGACCCAGTACTTC.

This clone has a single count. The chain uses TRBV9 and TRBJ2-7; D is unclear. V was trimmed by 2 bases and J by 5 bases, leaving 11 bases between them. This CDR3 region has 13 residues. From germline, CDR1 is SGDLS and CDR2 YYNGEE. In DNA form, the CDR3 reads TGTGCCAGCAGCGTGAGTCCTCAGGACGAGCAGTACTTC. As protein: CASSVSPQDEQYF. The full variable domain, with the rest looked up from reference TRBV9 and TRBJ2-7, is DSGVTQTPKHLITATGQRVTLRCSPRSGDLSVYWYQQSLDQGLQFLIQYYNGEERAKGNILERFSAQQFPDLHSELNLSSLELGDSALYFCASSVSPQDEQYFGPGTRLTVT.

This rearrangement joins TRBV15 to TRBJ2-5, with TRBD2 as a possible D gene (7 bases). Germline V gene sequence: CDR1 LNHNV, CDR2 YYDKDF (reference sequence). CDR3 length: 17 residues. The germline V and J ends were trimmed by 3 bases and 5 bases, with 22 bases remaining between them. The CDR3 spells CATSSHGGQIFMETQYF. Written as DNA, the CDR3 is TGTGCCACCAGCAGTCACGGGGGGCAGATTTTTATGGAGACCCAGTACTTC. The whole variable domain, remainder taken from reference TRBV15 and TRBJ2-5, is DAMVIQNPRYQVTQFGKPVTLSCSQTLNHNVMYWYQQKSSQAPKLLFHYYDKDFNNEADTPDNFQSRRPNTSFCFLDIRSPGLGDTAMYLCATSSHGGQIFMETQYFGPGTRLLVL.

V is TRBV18 and J is TRBJ1-2, with D unclear. Germline V gene data show CDR1 as KGHSH and CDR2 as LQKENI. The CDR3 contains 16 residues. V lost 2 bases and J lost 8, with 21 bases in between. The CDR3 loop reads CASSPYLEGGKAGYTF. In DNA, the CDR3 is TGTGCCAGCTCACCATATCTCGAGGGAGGGAAGGCCGGCTACACCTTC.